This T cell receptor beta chain derives from a study of prognosis after radiotherapy for stage I lung cancer. Whole-study findings and limits: It was in patients who developed distant metastases that Shannon entropy after stereotactic body radiation therapy was lower.

Sample collection consisted of approximately 5.7 milliliters of peripheral blood drawn at each of two time points. This clonotype was recorded at least ten times. Its antigen remains unknown. Multiplex PCR, run in two rounds, amplified TCR beta CDR3 from genomic DNA. Primers (each specific to one TRBV or TRBJ gene) were used in first-round PCR. TCRdb passed the multiplex PCR reads through MiXCR, listing each CDR3 protein once. This table holds roughly 30,000 distinct CDR3 sequences, 25% to 40% found once. This TCR came from a donor over 45 with non-small cell lung cancer. This material consisted of PBMCs, taken before or after stereotactic body radiation therapy (not recorded which).

CDR3 coding DNA: TGTGCCAGCTCACCACCTCTGCTAGCGGGGGATCACCAAGAGACCCAGTACTTC. It yields the protein CASSPPLLAGDHQETQYF. V is TRBV18 and J is TRBJ2-5, with 10 bases matching TRBD2. Germline CDR1 KGHSH, CDR2 LQKENI. The trim removed 0 bases at V and 0 bases at J, leaving 7 bases unmatched. This CDR3 has 18 amino acids.